The 3 T cell receptor beta chains below were found in one sample sequenced in a study of blood T cell repertoires in COVID-19. Libraries were prepared by immunoSEQ multiplex PCR; TCRdb keeps only in-frame clonotypes and omits some of them. The repertoire consists of fewer than 250,000 clones, with about 93% occurring once and the leading ten covering 0.8% to 0.95%. Sequenced material: peripheral blood. The receptors stem from a man aged 25-45 years with COVID-19, enrolled during active disease.

V is TRBV3-1 (or the pseudogene TRBV3-2) and J is TRBJ2-3; D is ambiguous. The CDR3 totals 13 residues. Between the trimmed V and J ends, which lost 7 bases and 0 bases, there was a span of 8 bases. Germline assignment: CDR1 LGHDT and CDR2 YNNKEL (reference sequence). As DNA, the CDR3 is TGTGCCAGCACTAACCCTAGCACAGATACGCAGTATTTT. This encodes CASTNPSTDTQYF.

This clone was seen once. CDR3 bases: TGTGCCAGCAGCCATACCGGGACAATGACCCCTGGAAACACCATATATTTT. Residues: CASSHTGTMTPGNTIYF. The chain joins TRBV3-1 (or the pseudogene TRBV3-2) to TRBJ1-3; possibly TRBD1 for D (6 bases). Trimming removed 3 bases at V and 2 bases at J, with 17 bases between. CDR1 and CDR2 from the germline V gene are LGHDT and YNNKEL (reference sequence). The CDR3 runs 17 residues.

The V call is TRBV7-9, the J call TRBJ1-4; 8 bases are a match to TRBD1. J gave up 2 bases and V 3 bases, and 8 bases lay outside the gene matches. The CDR3 extends over 17 amino acids. Germline V gene sequence: CDR1 SEHNR, CDR2 FQNEAQ (reference sequence). For the CDR3, the DNA is TGTGCCAGCAGCTTCCCGACAGGGGTGGGGACTAATGAAAAACTGTTTTTT. It specifies CASSFPTGVGTNEKLFF.